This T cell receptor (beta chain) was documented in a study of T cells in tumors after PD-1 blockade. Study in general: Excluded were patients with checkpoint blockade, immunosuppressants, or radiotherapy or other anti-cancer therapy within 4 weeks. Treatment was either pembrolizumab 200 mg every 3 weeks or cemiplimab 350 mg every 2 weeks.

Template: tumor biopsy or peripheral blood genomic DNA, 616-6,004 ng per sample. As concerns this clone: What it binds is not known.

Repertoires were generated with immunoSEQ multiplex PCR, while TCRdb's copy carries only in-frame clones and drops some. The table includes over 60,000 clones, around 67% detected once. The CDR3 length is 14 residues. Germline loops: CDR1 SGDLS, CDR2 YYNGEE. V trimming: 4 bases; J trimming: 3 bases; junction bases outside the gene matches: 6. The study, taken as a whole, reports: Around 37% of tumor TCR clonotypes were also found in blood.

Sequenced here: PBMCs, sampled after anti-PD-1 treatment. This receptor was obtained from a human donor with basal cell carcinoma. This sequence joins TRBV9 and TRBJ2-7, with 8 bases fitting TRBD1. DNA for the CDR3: TGTGCCAGCAGCCCAAGGACAGGGAACTACGAGCAGTACTTC. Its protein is CASSPRTGNYEQYF.